Presented here are 12 T cell receptor beta chains from one specimen sequenced in a study of CD4+ T cells in melanoma. Profiled with immunoSEQ multiplex PCR; TCRdb holds only in-frame clones, not every one. The repertoire consists of over 130,000 clones, with 85% to 95% occurring once and the leading ten covering approximately 1.5%. These receptors all come from a human donor with melanoma.

The genes are TRBV7-8 and TRBJ1-5; D is unresolved. The V and J ends lost 0 bases and 6 bases respectively, with 6 bases between them. Germline CDR1 reads SGHVS; CDR2 reads FQNEAQ. The CDR3 sequence is 13 residues long. The CDR3 loop is CASSLARRQPQHF. The CDR3, as DNA: TGTGCCAGCAGCTTAGCGAGGCGTCAGCCCCAGCATTTT. The variable domain in full, with the rest retrieved from reference TRBV7-8 and TRBJ1-5, is GAGVSQSPRYKVAKRGQDVALRCDPISGHVSLFWYQQALGQGPEFLTYFQNEAQLDKSGLPSDRFFAERPEGSVSTLKIQRTQQEDSAVYLCASSLARRQPQHFGDGTRLSIL.

This clone was seen a single time. V and J are TRBV10-3 and TRBJ2-7, with a tentative D call TRBD2 (7 bases). Per germline, CDR1 ENHRY and CDR2 SYGVKD. The CDR3 sequence is 16 residues long. Trimming cost V 4 bases and J 4 bases, with 20 bases left between them. The CDR3, as DNA: TGTGCCATCAGTGGTCTCCCTGGGGGGGGCGGGTACGAGCAGTACTTC. Protein product: CAISGLPGGGGYEQYF.

This clone was seen once. The J gene is TRBJ1-2, the V gene TRBV2; D uncertain. V was cut by 7 bases and J by 0 bases, with 6 bases left in between. Germline values: CDR1 SNHLY, CDR2 FYNNEI. The CDR3 is made up of 12 amino acids. DNA of the CDR3: TGTGCCAGCACCAGGACTAACTATGGCTACACCTTC. This gives the protein CASTRTNYGYTF. The complete variable domain, with remaining parts taken from reference TRBV2 and TRBJ1-2, reads EPEVTQTPSHQVTQMGQEVILRCVPISNHLYFYWYRQILGQKVEFLVSFYNNEISEKSEIFDDQFSVERPDGSNFTLKIRSTKLEDSAMYFCASTRTNYGYTFGSGTRLTVV.

The chain links TRBV9 to TRBJ2-2; the D gene is possibly TRBD2 (5 bases). Germline assignment: CDR1 SGDLS and CDR2 YYNGEE. This CDR3 has 16 residues. Trimming stripped 0 bases from V and 1 base from J, with 10 bases between. The CDR3 DNA is TGTGCCAGCAGCGTAGGCCGGGGTCAGAACACCGGGGAGCTGTTTTTT. Encoded protein: CASSVGRGQNTGELFF.

This clone appeared a single time. In DNA, the CDR3 is TGCGCCAGCAGCCAAGAACGGCCCCTCGTCTATGGCTACACCTTC. It specifies CASSQERPLVYGYTF. This chain uses TRBV4-1 with TRBJ1-2; no clear D gene. V was cut by 0 bases and J by 4 bases, with 12 bases left in between. The CDR3 contains 15 residues. Germline CDR1 MGHRA, CDR2 YSYEKL.

This chain connects TRBV5-8 to TRBJ2-1, with TRBD2 as a possible D gene (6 bases). The CDR3 totals 17 residues. V was trimmed by 1 base and J by 2 bases, leaving 16 bases between them. The V gene's germline CDR1 is SGHTS and CDR2 YDEGEE. The CDR3 reads CASSLSHVVAAYNEQFF. CDR3 DNA sequence: TGTGCCAGCAGCTTGAGTCACGTAGTAGCGGCCTACAATGAGCAGTTCTTC.

The V call is TRBV4-1, the J call TRBJ2-3; no firm D call. Trimming cost V 1 base and J 0 bases, with 8 bases left between them. CDR3 length: 15 residues. CDR1 and CDR2 from the germline V gene are MGHRA and YSYEKL. The CDR3 here is CASSQAYFSTDTQYF. The CDR3 nucleotides read TGCGCCAGCAGCCAAGCGTACTTTAGCACAGATACGCAGTATTTT.

The rearrangement links TRBV2 to TRBJ1-2, with 8 bases lining up with TRBD1. Per germline, CDR1 SNHLY and CDR2 FYNNEI. The CDR3 spans 13 residues. With V trimmed by 6 bases and J by 3 bases, 3 bases remained unmatched. CDR3 bases: TGTGCCAGCAGCGCGGGACAGGACTATGGCTACACCTTC. Translation: CASSAGQDYGYTF.

The chain employs TRBV6-5 and TRBJ1-3, with D unclear. V was cut by 3 bases and J by 0 bases, with 9 bases left in between. CDR1 is MNHEY and CDR2 is SVGAGI in the germline V gene. There are 15 residues in the CDR3. The CDR3 DNA reads as TGTGCCAGCAGTTATAAGCCACGCTCTGGAAACACCATATATTTT. Protein product: CASSYKPRSGNTIYF.

The rearrangement links TRBV30 to TRBJ1-6; the D gene is possibly TRBD1 (6 bases). This CDR3 contains 14 residues. The V end was cut by 3 bases, the J end by 7 bases, with 13 bases between. CDR1 is GTSNPN and CDR2 is SVGIG in the germline V gene (reference sequence). CDR3 in amino acids: CAWSSGQRNSPLHF. In DNA, the CDR3 is TGTGCCTGGAGCTCCGGACAGAGAAATTCACCCCTCCACTTT.

This clone has just a few counts. This sequence joins TRBV6-1 and TRBJ1-5; 10 bases match TRBD1. CDR1 and CDR2 (germline): MNHNS, SASEGT. The CDR3 is made up of 16 amino acids. Trimming cost V 4 bases and J 8 bases; bases outside gene matches: 11. CDR3 nucleotide sequence: TGTGCCAGCAGTGCGGTAGGGACAGGGGTTGTCAAGCCCCAGCATTTT. It translates to CASSAVGTGVVKPQHF.

The chain joins TRBV5-1 to TRBJ1-5, with 12 bases fitting TRBD1. The CDR3 runs to 22 residues. Germline V gene sequence: CDR1 SGHRS, CDR2 YFSETQ. With V trimmed by 7 bases and J by 1 base, 24 bases remained unmatched. DNA for the CDR3: TGCGCCAGCTCGAAAACCCGGGACAGGGGGCGCACCCGATATGCGAGCAATCAGCCCCAGCATTTT. Encoded protein: CASSKTRDRGRTRYASNQPQHF.